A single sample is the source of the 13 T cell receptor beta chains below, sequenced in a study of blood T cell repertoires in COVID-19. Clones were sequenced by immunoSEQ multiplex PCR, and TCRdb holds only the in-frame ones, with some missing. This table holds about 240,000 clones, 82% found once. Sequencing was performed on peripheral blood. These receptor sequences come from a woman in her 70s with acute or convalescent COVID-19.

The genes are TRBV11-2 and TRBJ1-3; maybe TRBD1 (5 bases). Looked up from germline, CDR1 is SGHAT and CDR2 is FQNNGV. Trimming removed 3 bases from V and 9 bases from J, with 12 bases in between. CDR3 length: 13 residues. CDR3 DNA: TGTGCCAGCAGCTTGGGGGGGTTGAGCACCATATATTTT. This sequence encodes CASSLGGLSTIYF.

The CDR3, as DNA: TGTGCCAGCAGTTCTTATCAGGTCCTCTCTGGAAACACCATATATTTT. This encodes CASSSYQVLSGNTIYF. The chain combines TRBV28 with TRBJ1-3; D not resolved. CDR1 and CDR2 (germline): MDHEN, SYDVKM. The CDR3 is 16 amino acids. Trimming left V 4 bases short and J 0 bases short, with 13 bases between.

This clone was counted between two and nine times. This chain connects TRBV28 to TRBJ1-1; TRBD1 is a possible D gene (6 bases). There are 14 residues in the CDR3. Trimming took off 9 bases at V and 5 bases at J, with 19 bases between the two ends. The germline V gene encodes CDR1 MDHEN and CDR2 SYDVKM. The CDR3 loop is CASSEGVLGTEAFF. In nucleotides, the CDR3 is TGTGCCAGTTCCGAGGGGGTTTTGGGTACTGAAGCTTTCTTT.

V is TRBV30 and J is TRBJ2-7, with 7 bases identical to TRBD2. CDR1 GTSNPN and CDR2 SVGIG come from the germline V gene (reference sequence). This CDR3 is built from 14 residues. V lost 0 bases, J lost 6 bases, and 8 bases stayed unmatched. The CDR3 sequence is CAWSVRGRGGEQYF. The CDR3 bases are TGTGCCTGGAGTGTGCGGGGGAGGGGAGGCGAGCAGTACTTC.

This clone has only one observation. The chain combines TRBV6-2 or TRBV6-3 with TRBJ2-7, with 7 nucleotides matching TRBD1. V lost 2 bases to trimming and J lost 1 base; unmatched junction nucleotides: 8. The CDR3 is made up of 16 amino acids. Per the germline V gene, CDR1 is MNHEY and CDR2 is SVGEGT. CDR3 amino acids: CASSYGPGDSSYEQYF. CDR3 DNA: TGTGCCAGCAGTTACGGGCCAGGGGACAGTTCCTACGAGCAGTACTTC.

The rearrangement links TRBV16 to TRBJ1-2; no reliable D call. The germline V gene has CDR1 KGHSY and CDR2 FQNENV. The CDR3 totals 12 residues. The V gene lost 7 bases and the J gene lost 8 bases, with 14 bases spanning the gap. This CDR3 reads CASTQVSRGYTF. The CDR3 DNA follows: TGTGCCAGCACCCAGGTTTCTCGGGGCTACACCTTC.

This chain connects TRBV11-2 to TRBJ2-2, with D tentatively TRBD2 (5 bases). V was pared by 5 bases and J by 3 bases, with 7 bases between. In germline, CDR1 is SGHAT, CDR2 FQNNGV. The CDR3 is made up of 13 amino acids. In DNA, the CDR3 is TGTGCCAGCAGCCCGCGGGACACCGGGGAGCTGTTTTTT. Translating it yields CASSPRDTGELFF.

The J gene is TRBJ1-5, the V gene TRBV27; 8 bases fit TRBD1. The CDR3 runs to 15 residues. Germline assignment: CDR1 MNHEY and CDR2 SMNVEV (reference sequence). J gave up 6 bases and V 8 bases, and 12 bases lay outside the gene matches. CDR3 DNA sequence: TGTGCCAGCCAGCAGACAGGGGTAGATGGTCAGCCCCAGCATTTT. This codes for CASQQTGVDGQPQHF.

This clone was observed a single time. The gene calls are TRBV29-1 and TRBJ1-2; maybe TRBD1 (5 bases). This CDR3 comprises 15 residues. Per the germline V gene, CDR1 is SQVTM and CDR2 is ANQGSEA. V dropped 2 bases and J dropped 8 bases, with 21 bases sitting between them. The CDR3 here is CSVENSGTKTSGYTF. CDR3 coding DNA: TGCAGCGTTGAAAATTCCGGGACTAAGACATCGGGCTACACCTTC.

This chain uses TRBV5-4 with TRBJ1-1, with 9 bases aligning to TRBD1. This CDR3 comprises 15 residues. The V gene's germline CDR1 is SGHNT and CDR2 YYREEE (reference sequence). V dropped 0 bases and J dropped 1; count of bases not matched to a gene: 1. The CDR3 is CASSLVDRGNTEAFF. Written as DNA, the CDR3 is TGTGCCAGCAGCTTGGTGGACAGGGGGAACACTGAAGCTTTCTTT.

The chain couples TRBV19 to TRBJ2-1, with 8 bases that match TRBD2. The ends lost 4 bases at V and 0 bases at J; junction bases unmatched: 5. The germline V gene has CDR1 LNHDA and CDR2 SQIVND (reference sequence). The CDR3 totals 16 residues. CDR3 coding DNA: TGTGCCAGTAGTACGGGCGGGGGGCTCTCCTACAATGAGCAGTTCTTC. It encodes CASSTGGGLSYNEQFF.

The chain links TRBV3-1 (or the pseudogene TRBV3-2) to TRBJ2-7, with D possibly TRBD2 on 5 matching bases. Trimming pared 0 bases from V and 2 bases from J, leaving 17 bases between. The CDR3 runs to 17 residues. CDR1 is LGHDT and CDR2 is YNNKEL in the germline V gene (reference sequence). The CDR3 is CASSQDRAGVLPYEQYF. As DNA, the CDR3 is TGTGCCAGCAGCCAAGATCGGGCCGGGGTGCTTCCCTACGAGCAGTACTTC.

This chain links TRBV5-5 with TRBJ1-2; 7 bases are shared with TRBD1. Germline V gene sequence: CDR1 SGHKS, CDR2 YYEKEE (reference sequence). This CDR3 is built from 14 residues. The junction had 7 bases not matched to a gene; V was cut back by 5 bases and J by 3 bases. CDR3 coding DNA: TGTGCCAGCAGACGAACAGGGGATCACTATGGCTACACCTTC. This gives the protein CASRRTGDHYGYTF.